This T cell receptor beta chain is from a study of CD8+CD57+ T cells in acquired aplastic anemia (dated by TCRdb to 2016 to 2018). General notes on the study: Extracted DNA from sorted CD4+ and CD8+ cells averaged around 3.5 ug, ranging from roughly 0.2 to 30 ug. Mean read counts for healthy donor samples were roughly 10 million for CD4+ cells and 11.0 million for CD8+ cells.

TCR beta VDJ combination and CDR3 sequence profiling used genomic DNA as the template. TCR repertoire sequencing was run on an Illumina HiSeq 2000. On the authors' methods: TRBV/TRBJ rearrangement plots, CDR3 size and DJ length profiles, and Simpson's diversity index were used to evaluate the repertoires. Whichever DNA sequence was most abundant in the deep sequencing data was defined as the immunodominant clone. CDR3 amino acid sequences were screened for sharing across subjects and compared with published repertoires and the VDJdb database. The public sequencing data were trimmed at Q25 with fastp and processed into clonotypes with MiXCR by TCRdb, which kept only in-frame beta chains. Identical CDR3 proteins give one entry, which carries the most common genes and DNA. The V and J calls were determined by TCRdb, not by the authors. For this sample the table gives more than 150,000 distinct CDR3 sequences, of which 40% to 55% were detected only once. The ten largest make up about 2.9% of the sample.

The CDR3 starts with the cysteine, ends with the phenylalanine, and has 16 residues. The DNA shown is the 48-base CDR3, in frame from base 1. CDR1 and CDR2 were assigned from the germline V gene (reference sequence) as DFQATT and SNEGSKA. From V the trimming removes 1 base and from J it removes 3 bases, while the gene matches leave 4 bases of the junction unaccounted for. This clonotype has ten or more counts. What this receptor recognizes is not known. Nothing much larger sits one base from this clone, and base qualities are not available. In the study, sorted CD4+ and CD8+ blood T cells from patients with severe aplastic anemia and from healthy subjects underwent deep sequencing of TCR repertoires. Ficoll-Paque density gradient centrifugation was used to isolate peripheral blood mononuclear cells. Before DNA was extracted, CD4+ and CD8+ T cells were sorted using either FACS or magnetic beads. General conclusions and limits of the study: Around 31 CD8+ CDR3 sequences were shared between patients and controls but appeared highly expressed in patients and within their immunodominant clones. No significant difference in CD8+ Simpson's diversity was found between patients and healthy controls (P=0.060).

The chain was built from TRBV20-1 and TRBJ2-1; 12 junctional bases match TRBD2. The TCR sequence derives from a human donor in good health. Sequenced material: sorted CD4+, CD8+, or CD8+CD57+ T cells (not recorded which) from PBMCs. The sequenced DNA: TGCAGTGCTAGAGTAGGACTAGCGGGGAACTACAATGAGCAGTTCTTC. This translates into CSARVGLAGNYNEQFF.